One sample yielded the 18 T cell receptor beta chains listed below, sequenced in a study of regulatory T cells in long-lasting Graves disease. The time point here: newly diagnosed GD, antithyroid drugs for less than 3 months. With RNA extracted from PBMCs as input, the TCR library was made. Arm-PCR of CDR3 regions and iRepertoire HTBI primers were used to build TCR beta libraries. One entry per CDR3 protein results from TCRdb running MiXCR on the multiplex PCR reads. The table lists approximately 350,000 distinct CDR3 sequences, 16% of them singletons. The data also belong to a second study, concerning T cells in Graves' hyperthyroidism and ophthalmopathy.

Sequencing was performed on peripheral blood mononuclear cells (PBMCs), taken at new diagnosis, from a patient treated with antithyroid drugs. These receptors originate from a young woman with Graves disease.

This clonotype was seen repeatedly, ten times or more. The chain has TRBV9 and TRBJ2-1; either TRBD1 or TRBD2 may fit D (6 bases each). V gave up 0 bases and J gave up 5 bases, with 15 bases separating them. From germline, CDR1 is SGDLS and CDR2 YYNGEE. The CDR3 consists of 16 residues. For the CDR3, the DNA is TGTGCCAGCAGCGTAGGAAAGGGGGGCCTCCACAATGAGCAGTTCTTC. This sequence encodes CASSVGKGGLHNEQFF. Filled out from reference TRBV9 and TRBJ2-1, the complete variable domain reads DSGVTQTPKHLITATGQRVTLRCSPRSGDLSVYWYQQSLDQGLQFLIQYYNGEERAKGNILERFSAQQFPDLHSELNLSSLELGDSALYFCASSVGKGGLHNEQFFGPGTRLTVL.

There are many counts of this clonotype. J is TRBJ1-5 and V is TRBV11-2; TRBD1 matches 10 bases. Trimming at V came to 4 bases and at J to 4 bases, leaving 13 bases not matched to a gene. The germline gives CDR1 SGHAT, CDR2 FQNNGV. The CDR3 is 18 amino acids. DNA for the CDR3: TGTGCCAGCAGCTCGGGGATAATCGGACAGGGGGGGAATCAGCCCCAGCATTTT. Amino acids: CASSSGIIGQGGNQPQHF.

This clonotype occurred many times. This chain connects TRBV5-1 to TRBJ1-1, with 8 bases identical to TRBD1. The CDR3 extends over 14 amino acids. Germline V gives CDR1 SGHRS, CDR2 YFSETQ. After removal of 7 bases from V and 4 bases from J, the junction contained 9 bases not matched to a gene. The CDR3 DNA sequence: TGCGCCAGCGGACAGGGTATTGTAGCCACTGAAGCTTTCTTT. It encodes CASGQGIVATEAFF.

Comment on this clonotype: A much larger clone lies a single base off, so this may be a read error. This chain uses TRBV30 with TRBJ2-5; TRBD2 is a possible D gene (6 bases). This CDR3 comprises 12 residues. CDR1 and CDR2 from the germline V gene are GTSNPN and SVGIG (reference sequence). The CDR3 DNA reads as TGTGCCTGGAGCAAGCGACTAGAGATCCAGTACTTC. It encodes CAWSKRLEIQYF.

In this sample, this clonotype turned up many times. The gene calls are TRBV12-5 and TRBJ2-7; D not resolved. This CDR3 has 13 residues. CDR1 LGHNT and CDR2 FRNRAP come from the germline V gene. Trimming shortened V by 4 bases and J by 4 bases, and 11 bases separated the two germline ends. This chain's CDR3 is CASGSPLGYEQYF. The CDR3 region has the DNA TGTGCTAGTGGTTCTCCCCTAGGGTACGAGCAGTACTTC.

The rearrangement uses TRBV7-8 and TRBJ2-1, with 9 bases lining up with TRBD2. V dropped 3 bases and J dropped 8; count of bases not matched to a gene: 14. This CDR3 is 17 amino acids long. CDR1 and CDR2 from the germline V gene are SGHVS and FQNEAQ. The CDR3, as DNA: TGTGCCAGCAGCTTGCTGAAGTTAGCGGGAGAAGTCGATGAGCAGTTCTTC. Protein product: CASSLLKLAGEVDEQFF.

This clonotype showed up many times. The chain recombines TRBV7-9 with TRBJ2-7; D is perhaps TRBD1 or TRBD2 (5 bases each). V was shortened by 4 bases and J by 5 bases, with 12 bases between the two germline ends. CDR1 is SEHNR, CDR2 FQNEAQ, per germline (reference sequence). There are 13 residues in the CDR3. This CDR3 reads CASSYGTINEQYF. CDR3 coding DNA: TGTGCCAGCAGCTACGGGACCATTAACGAGCAGTACTTC.

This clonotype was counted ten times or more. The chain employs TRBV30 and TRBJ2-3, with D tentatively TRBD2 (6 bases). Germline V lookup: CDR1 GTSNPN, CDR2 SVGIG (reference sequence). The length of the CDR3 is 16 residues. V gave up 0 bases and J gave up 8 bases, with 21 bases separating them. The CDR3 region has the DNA TGTGCCTGGAGTGTAAGAGCGGGTTTTCTAGAGGGTACGCAGTATTTT. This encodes CAWSVRAGFLEGTQYF.

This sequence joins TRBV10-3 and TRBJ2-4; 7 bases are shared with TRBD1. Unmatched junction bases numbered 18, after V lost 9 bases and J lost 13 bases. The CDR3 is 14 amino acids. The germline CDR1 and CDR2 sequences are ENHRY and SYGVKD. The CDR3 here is CAITTGPLSNEQYF. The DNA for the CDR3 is TGTGCCATTACGACAGGGCCCCTGAGCAATGAGCAGTACTTC.

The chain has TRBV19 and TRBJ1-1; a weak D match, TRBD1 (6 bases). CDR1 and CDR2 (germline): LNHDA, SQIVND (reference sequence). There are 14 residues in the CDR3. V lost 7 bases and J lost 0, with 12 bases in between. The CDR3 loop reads CASKGGEMNTEAFF. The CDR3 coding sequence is TGTGCCAGTAAGGGGGGAGAGATGAACACTGAAGCTTTCTTT.

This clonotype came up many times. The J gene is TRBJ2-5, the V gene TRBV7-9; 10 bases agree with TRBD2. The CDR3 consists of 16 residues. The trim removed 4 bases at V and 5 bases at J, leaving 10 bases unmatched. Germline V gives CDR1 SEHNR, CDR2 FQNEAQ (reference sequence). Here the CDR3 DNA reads TGTGCCAGCAGCTCGACTAGCGGGTCAGGAGGGGAGACCCAGTACTTC. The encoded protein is CASSSTSGSGGETQYF.

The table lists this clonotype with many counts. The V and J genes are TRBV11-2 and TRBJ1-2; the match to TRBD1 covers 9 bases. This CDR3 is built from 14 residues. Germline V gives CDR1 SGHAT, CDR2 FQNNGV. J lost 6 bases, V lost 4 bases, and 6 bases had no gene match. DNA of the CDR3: TGTGCCAGCAGCTCCATACAGGGGGCGCATGGCTACACCTTC. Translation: CASSSIQGAHGYTF.

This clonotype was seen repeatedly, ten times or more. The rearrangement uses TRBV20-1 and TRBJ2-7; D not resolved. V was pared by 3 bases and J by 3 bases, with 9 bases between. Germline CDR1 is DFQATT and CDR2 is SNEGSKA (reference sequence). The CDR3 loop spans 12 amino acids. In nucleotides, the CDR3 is TGCAGTGCTAGGGTGGACGGCTACGAGCAGTACTTC. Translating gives CSARVDGYEQYF.

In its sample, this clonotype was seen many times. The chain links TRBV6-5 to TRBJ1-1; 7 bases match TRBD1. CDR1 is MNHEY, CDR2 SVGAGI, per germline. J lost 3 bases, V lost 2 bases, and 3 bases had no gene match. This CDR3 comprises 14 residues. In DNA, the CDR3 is TGTGCCAGCAGTTACGACAGGGTGCACACTGAAGCTTTCTTT. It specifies CASSYDRVHTEAFF.

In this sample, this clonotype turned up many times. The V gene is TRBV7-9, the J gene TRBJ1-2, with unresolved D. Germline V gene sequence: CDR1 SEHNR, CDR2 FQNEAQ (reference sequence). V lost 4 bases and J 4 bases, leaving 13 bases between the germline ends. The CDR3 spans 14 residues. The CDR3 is CASSSQEYFYGYTF. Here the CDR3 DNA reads TGTGCCAGCAGCTCCCAGGAGTACTTCTATGGCTACACCTTC.

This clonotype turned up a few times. The CDR3: CASSISQGFTEAFF. The DNA of the CDR3 is TGTGCCAGTAGTATCTCCCAGGGGTTCACTGAAGCTTTCTTT. This sequence joins TRBV19 and TRBJ1-1, with D perhaps matching TRBD1 (6 bases). V was shortened by 3 bases and J by 4 bases, with 12 bases between the two germline ends. The CDR3 consists of 14 residues. Germline V gene data show CDR1 as LNHDA and CDR2 as SQIVND (reference sequence).

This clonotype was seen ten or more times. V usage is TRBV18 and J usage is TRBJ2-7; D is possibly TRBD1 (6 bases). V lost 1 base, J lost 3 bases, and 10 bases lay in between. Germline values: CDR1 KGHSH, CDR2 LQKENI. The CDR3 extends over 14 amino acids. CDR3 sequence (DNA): TGTGCCAGCTCACCACAGGGACAACGCTACGAGCAGTACTTC. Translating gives CASSPQGQRYEQYF.

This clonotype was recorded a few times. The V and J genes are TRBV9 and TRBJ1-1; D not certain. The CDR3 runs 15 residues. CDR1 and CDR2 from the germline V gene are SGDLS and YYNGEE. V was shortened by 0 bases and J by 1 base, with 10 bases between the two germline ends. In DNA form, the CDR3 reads TGTGCCAGCAGCGTAGGAGTGGCAGGGAACACTGAAGCTTTCTTT. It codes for CASSVGVAGNTEAFF.